This TCR beta chain was identified in a study of CD8 T cells in ankylosing spondylitis. This CDR3 is 15 amino acids long. CDR1 is MGHDK, CDR2 SYGVNS, per germline. V lost 5 bases to trimming and J lost 8 bases, with 18 bases between them. This clonotype showed up just a few times. Its specificity is unknown. Findings and caveats of the study: Seemingly distinctive of ankylosing spondylitis blood was a TCR beta motif formed by eight highly homologous variants.

Quantitative molecular-barcoded 5'-RACE generated the TCR beta libraries. One entry per CDR3 protein, called by TCRdb with MiXCR from the 5' RACE reads. In the table there are hundreds of thousands of distinct CDR3 sequences, more than 25% of which are singletons. Sequencing was performed on blood, either unsorted or a sorted T cell fraction (not recorded which). V gene TRBV25-1 combines with J gene TRBJ1-4, with a possible D match to TRBD1 (5 bases). The receptor comes from a male donor with ankylosing spondylitis. The CDR3 sequence is CASSFPRDGEEKLFF. The CDR3 bases are TGTGCCAGCAGTTTTCCCCGGGACGGCGAAGAAAAACTGTTTTTT.